The rows below give T cell receptor beta chains drawn from one sample of a study of blood T cell repertoires in COVID-19. Measured with immunoSEQ multiplex PCR; TCRdb has only the in-frame clones, and not every one. The sample lists a few hundred thousand clones, 85% to 90% seen once, with roughly 6% in the top ten. Material: peripheral blood. Source of these receptors: a woman aged 50 to 60 with COVID-19, enrolled during active disease. The CDR3 runs from the conserved cysteine through the conserved F or W.

V gene: TRBV29-1; CDR3 length: 14; J gene: TRBJ2-5; CDR3 protein: CSVTTSGHQETQYF
V gene: TRBV2; CDR3 length: 12; J gene: TRBJ2-7; CDR3 protein: CARGTGSYEQYF
V gene: TRBV7-2; CDR3 length: 15; J gene: TRBJ1-3; CDR3 protein: CASSLRTGSGNTIYF
V gene: TRBV7-9; CDR3 length: 14; J gene: TRBJ1-2; CDR3 protein: CASSLAGLSYGYTF
V gene: TRBV18; CDR3 length: 14; J gene: TRBJ1-1; CDR3 protein: CASSPGGTDTEAFF
V gene: TRBV3-1/TRBV3-2; CDR3 length: 14; J gene: TRBJ1-6; CDR3 protein: CASSLGGSGPPLHF
V gene: TRBV6-4; CDR3 length: 14; J gene: TRBJ2-1; CDR3 protein: CASSDGAEYNEQFF
V gene: TRBV6-5; CDR3 length: 14; J gene: TRBJ2-1; CDR3 protein: CASSPGLAGGEQFF
V gene: TRBV20-1; CDR3 length: 11; J gene: TRBJ1-3; CDR3 protein: CSASFGNTIYF
V gene: TRBV30; CDR3 length: 13; J gene: TRBJ1-1; CDR3 protein: CAWSLLGGTEAFF
V gene: TRBV3-1/TRBV3-2; CDR3 length: 13; J gene: TRBJ2-7; CDR3 protein: CASSQNAGPGQYF
V gene: TRBV3-1/TRBV3-2; CDR3 length: 14; J gene: TRBJ1-2; CDR3 protein: CASSRTQGNYGYTF
V gene: TRBV19; CDR3 length: 14; J gene: TRBJ2-1; CDR3 protein: CASSIRDRQNEQFF
V gene: TRBV13; CDR3 length: 16; J gene: TRBJ2-7; CDR3 protein: CASSAGSSYPFQEQYF
V gene: TRBV3-1/TRBV3-2; CDR3 length: 13; J gene: TRBJ1-4; CDR3 protein: CASSHQQGWKLFF
V gene: TRBV9; CDR3 length: 20; J gene: TRBJ2-2; CDR3 protein: CASSDLVPSGSVLYTGELFF
V gene: TRBV5-1; CDR3 length: 15; J gene: TRBJ2-3; CDR3 protein: CASATNRGDTDTQYF
V gene: TRBV7-9; CDR3 length: 12; J gene: TRBJ2-7; CDR3 protein: CASSSPRVEQYF
V gene: TRBV30; CDR3 length: 15; J gene: TRBJ2-7; CDR3 protein: CAWSVNRGSIYEQYF
V gene: TRBV27; CDR3 length: 17; J gene: TRBJ1-2; CDR3 protein: CASSLSRWTGGNYGYTF
V gene: TRBV27; CDR3 length: 14; J gene: TRBJ1-2; CDR3 protein: CASRTQASDYGYTF
V gene: TRBV14; CDR3 length: 15; J gene: TRBJ1-1; CDR3 protein: CASSQDRKGGTEAFF
V gene: TRBV11-2; CDR3 length: 13; J gene: TRBJ2-1; CDR3 protein: CASSLFLAGEEFF
V gene: TRBV11-3; CDR3 length: 15; J gene: TRBJ2-1; CDR3 protein: CASSFGSFGYNEQFF
V gene: TRBV29-1; CDR3 length: 13; J gene: TRBJ2-6; CDR3 protein: CSVASSGANVLTF
V gene: TRBV5-1; CDR3 length: 15; J gene: TRBJ1-3; CDR3 protein: CASSLEGALGNTIYF
V gene: TRBV5-1; CDR3 length: 15; J gene: TRBJ1-4; CDR3 protein: CASSLGQGVAEKLFF
V gene: TRBV5-1; CDR3 length: 15; J gene: TRBJ2-7; CDR3 protein: CASSGGGQGFNEQYF
V gene: TRBV19; CDR3 length: 15; J gene: TRBJ2-7; CDR3 protein: CASTLTGGGSYEQYF